This entry lists 26 T cell receptor beta chains sequenced from one sample in a study of response to subunit inactivated influenza vaccine. TCRdb passed the RT-PCR reads through MiXCR, listing each CDR3 protein once. This table has about 610,000 distinct CDR3 sequences, approximately 15% appearing once. The source material was PBMCs from blood, sampled 11 to 12 days after vaccination. The receptors were sampled from a man aged 50 to 60 who received an inactivated influenza vaccine.

This clonotype showed up just a few times. This rearrangement joins TRBV14 to TRBJ1-6; no firm D call. The CDR3 is 14 residues long. Germline V gene sequence: CDR1 SGHDN, CDR2 FVKESK. The V end was cut by 3 bases, the J end by 7 bases, with 10 bases between. The DNA for the CDR3 is TGTGCCAGCAGCCAGGTCCGTACAAATTCACCCCTCCACTTT. Translated: CASSQVRTNSPLHF.

The V and J genes are TRBV20-1 and TRBJ2-3, with D perhaps matching TRBD1 or TRBD2 (5 bases each). The CDR3 has 14 amino acids. CDR1 and CDR2 (germline): DFQATT, SNEGSKA (reference sequence). Trimming cost V 3 bases and J 2 bases, with 12 bases left between them. The CDR3 reads CSASRDAFTDTQYF. DNA of the CDR3: TGCAGTGCTAGCCGGGACGCCTTCACAGATACGCAGTATTTT.

This clonotype was found a few times. The genes are TRBV20-1 and TRBJ1-5; a possible D gene is TRBD1 (6 bases). Germline values: CDR1 DFQATT, CDR2 SNEGSKA (reference sequence). The CDR3 spans 14 residues. With 5 bases removed from V and 0 bases from J, the gap between germline ends came to 11 bases. The CDR3 DNA reads as TGCAGTGCTTCGACAGGCGCTAGCAATCAGCCCCAGCATTTT. This sequence encodes CSASTGASNQPQHF.

CDR3 DNA sequence: TGCAGTGCTAGGCCGACAGGGGTTACCGGGGAGCTGTTTTTT. Protein: CSARPTGVTGELFF. The rearrangement uses TRBV20-1 and TRBJ2-2; 8 bases fit TRBD1. The trim removed 3 bases at V and 5 bases at J, leaving 5 bases unmatched. From germline, CDR1 is DFQATT and CDR2 SNEGSKA (reference sequence). This CDR3 contains 14 residues.

This chain joins TRBV7-2 and TRBJ2-5; the D is unclear. Trimming left V 1 base short and J 9 bases short, with 9 bases between. The CDR3 length is 12 residues. Germline CDR1 and CDR2: SGHTA and FQGNSA. CDR3 coding DNA: TGTGCCAGCAGCTTAGACCTCGGTGCCCAGTACTTC. Amino acids: CASSLDLGAQYF.

There are a few counts of this clonotype. The rearrangement links TRBV9 to TRBJ2-1, with 7 positions matching TRBD2. The CDR3 spans 16 residues. Unmatched junction bases numbered 15, after V lost 6 bases and J lost 6 bases. CDR1 is SGDLS, CDR2 YYNGEE, per germline. The CDR3 DNA reads TGTGCCAGCACCCCCCGGGGCGGGAGAGTACCCAATGAGCAGTTCTTC. Its protein product is CASTPRGGRVPNEQFF.

The chain is built from TRBV5-1 and TRBJ1-1, with TRBD1 identical over 9 bases. CDR1 SGHRS and CDR2 YFSETQ come from the germline V gene. The V and J ends lost 3 bases and 8 bases, in that order; junction bases with no gene match: 11. The CDR3 runs 15 residues. The CDR3 region has the DNA TGCGCCAGCAGCTACGTCCCGGGACAGGGCCGGGAAGCTTTCTTT. Protein product: CASSYVPGQGREAFF.

The chain is built from TRBV15 and TRBJ2-7; D is unresolved. V gave up 0 bases and J gave up 3 bases, with 6 bases separating them. Germline CDR1 reads LNHNV; CDR2 reads YYDKDF (reference sequence). The length of the CDR3 is 13 residues. The CDR3 DNA sequence: TGTGCCACCAGCAGAGATGGCGACTACGAGCAGTACTTC. This translates into CATSRDGDYEQYF.

This clonotype showed up just a few times. The genes are TRBV6-1 and TRBJ2-3, with 7 bases identical to TRBD2. Germline lookup yields CDR1 MNHNS and CDR2 SASEGT. The CDR3 sequence is 15 residues long. The junction had 2 bases not matched to a gene; V was cut back by 0 bases and J by 2 bases. This chain's CDR3 is CASSEAGGTTDTQYF. Written as DNA, the CDR3 is TGTGCCAGCAGTGAAGCGGGGGGGACCACAGATACGCAGTATTTT.

The chain couples TRBV20-1 to TRBJ2-7; D possibly corresponds to TRBD1 (6 bases). The CDR3 covers 15 residues. Per the germline V gene, CDR1 is DFQATT and CDR2 is SNEGSKA (reference sequence). With 3 bases removed from V and 6 bases from J, the gap between germline ends came to 21 bases. The CDR3 coding sequence is TGCAGTGCTAGCCCGGGACAACCAACCCTCAGCGAGCAGTACTTC. Translating it yields CSASPGQPTLSEQYF.

This clonotype was seen ten or more times. The chain is built from TRBV5-1 and TRBJ2-7, with D perhaps assigned TRBD1 or TRBD2 (5 bases each). Trimming removed 4 bases at V and 2 bases at J, with 19 bases between. There are 16 residues in the CDR3. CDR1 and CDR2 (germline): SGHRS, YFSETQ. The chain's CDR3 is CASSPVPAGTPYEQYF. As DNA, the CDR3 is TGCGCCAGCAGCCCAGTTCCGGCAGGGACGCCCTACGAGCAGTACTTC.

The rearrangement uses TRBV20-1 and TRBJ2-2; D remains unclear. The V end lost 0 bases, the J end lost 5 bases, and 7 bases lay between the germline ends. The length of the CDR3 is 13 residues. CDR1 is DFQATT, CDR2 SNEGSKA, per germline (reference sequence). The CDR3 DNA reads as TGCAGTGCTAGAGAGGATTGGACCGGGGAGCTGTTTTTT. Translated: CSAREDWTGELFF.

This clonotype turned up a few times. The chain couples TRBV12-3 or TRBV12-4 to TRBJ2-2, with D possibly TRBD1 on 7 matching bases. The V end was cut by 6 bases, the J end by 3 bases, with 14 bases between. The CDR3 has 15 residues. The CDR3 DNA reads TGTGCCAGCAGCCCCACAGGGGAGGACACCGGGGAGCTGTTTTTT. Its protein is CASSPTGEDTGELFF.

The rearrangement joins TRBV18 to TRBJ1-1; the match to TRBD1 covers 7 bases. This CDR3 has 14 residues. V was pared by 1 base and J by 4 bases, with 3 bases of the junction left unmatched. The germline gives CDR1 KGHSH, CDR2 LQKENI. The CDR3 nucleotides read TGTGCCAGCTCACCACAACAGGGGCCCACTGAAGCTTTCTTT. Translation gives CASSPQQGPTEAFF.

CDR3 nucleotide sequence: TGTGCCAGCAGCATGAGAAGGACAGATACGCAGTATTTT. It codes for CASSMRRTDTQYF. V usage is TRBV11-2 and J usage is TRBJ2-3; D call uncertain. Germline CDR1 and CDR2: SGHAT and FQNNGV. This CDR3 contains 13 residues. Deletions cut 5 bases from V and 3 bases from J, with 9 bases between.

The chain joins TRBV4-3 to TRBJ2-5, with unresolved D. Per germline, CDR1 LGHNA and CDR2 YSLEER. CDR3 length: 15 amino acids. Trimming shortened V by 0 bases and J by 3 bases, and 11 bases separated the two germline ends. CDR3 sequence reads: CASSQDFRAEETQYF. The CDR3 DNA follows: TGCGCCAGCAGCCAAGATTTCCGGGCCGAAGAGACCCAGTACTTC.

A few counts support this clonotype. The V and J genes are TRBV4-3 and TRBJ1-1; possibly TRBD1 for D (5 bases). CDR1 is LGHNA and CDR2 is YSLEER in the germline V gene. V was trimmed by 0 bases and J by 6 bases, leaving 11 bases between them. This CDR3 is built from 14 residues. For the CDR3, the DNA is TGCGCCAGCAGCCAAGATAACAGGATTCCTGAAGCTTTCTTT. This gives the protein CASSQDNRIPEAFF.

The chain joins TRBV2 to TRBJ2-1; 9 nucleotides align to TRBD1. The CDR3 has 15 residues. The J segment lost 10 bases and the V segment lost 4 bases, leaving 11 bases of the junction unmatched. Germline V lookup: CDR1 SNHLY, CDR2 FYNNEI. The CDR3 DNA follows: TGTGCCAGCAGTGGGTGGGGACAGGGACGAGGGGAGCAGTTCTTC. Translation: CASSGWGQGRGEQFF.

The rearrangement links TRBV12-3 or TRBV12-4 to TRBJ2-7; TRBD1 is a possible D gene (5 bases). Trimming cost V 6 bases and J 4 bases, with 16 bases left between them. The CDR3 is made up of 14 amino acids. CDR3 amino acids: CASSGSNRRYEQYF. The CDR3 DNA follows: TGTGCCAGCAGCGGGTCGAACAGGCGGTACGAGCAGTACTTC.

This clonotype was seen more than once but under ten times. The chain combines TRBV11-2 with TRBJ2-2; 8 nucleotides line up with TRBD1. The CDR3 consists of 21 residues. The V and J ends lost 4 bases and 4 bases, in that order; junction bases with no gene match: 23. Looked up from germline, CDR1 is SGHAT and CDR2 is FQNNGV. The chain's CDR3 is CASSSTLRQGSPLTSTGELFF. For the CDR3, the DNA is TGTGCCAGCAGCTCCACCTTGAGACAGGGGTCGCCACTGACGAGCACCGGGGAGCTGTTTTTT. Supplemented by reference TRBV11-2 and TRBJ2-2, the full variable domain reads EAGVAQSPRYKIIEKRQSVAFWCNPISGHATLYWYQQILGQGPKLLIQFQNNGVVDDSQLPKDRFSAERLKGVDSTLKIQPAKLEDSAVYLCASSSTLRQGSPLTSTGELFFGEGSRLTVL.

The chain couples TRBV20-1 to TRBJ2-1, with 7 nucleotides matching TRBD1. V was clipped by 1 base and J by 3 bases; unmatched bases: 9. CDR1 and CDR2 (germline): DFQATT, SNEGSKA (reference sequence). This CDR3 contains 16 residues. The CDR3 DNA follows: TGCAGTGCTAGAGGAGTGAGGGGGCGCCTCTACAATGAGCAGTTCTTC. Protein sequence: CSARGVRGRLYNEQFF.

V usage is TRBV7-6 and J usage is TRBJ2-1; either TRBD1 or TRBD2 may supply D (5 bases each). V lost 1 base to trimming and J lost 4 bases, with 17 bases between them. Germline CDR1 SGHVS, CDR2 FNYEAQ. This CDR3 spans 17 amino acids. CDR3 loop: CASSLVTGRGLYNEQFF. CDR3 DNA: TGTGCCAGCAGCTTAGTTACGGGACGTGGTTTGTACAATGAGCAGTTCTTC.

This chain connects TRBV6-5 to TRBJ2-5, with D perhaps TRBD2 (5 bases). The CDR3 has 15 residues. Germline V gives CDR1 MNHEY, CDR2 SVGAGI. V shed 3 bases and J shed 4 bases, with 15 bases lying between them. Written as DNA, the CDR3 is TGTGCCAGCAGTTATCGGACGGGTCTAGCAGAGACCCAGTACTTC. Translated, it gives CASSYRTGLAETQYF.

This clonotype was seen many times. The CDR3 nucleotides read TGCAGTGCTAGAGATGGGGGGACCACTGAAGCTTTCTTT. Protein product: CSARDGGTTEAFF. The V gene is TRBV20-1, the J gene TRBJ1-1; tentatively, D is TRBD1 (5 bases). This CDR3 has 13 amino acids. The germline V gene encodes CDR1 DFQATT and CDR2 SNEGSKA (reference sequence). V lost 0 bases and J 4 bases, leaving 9 bases between the germline ends.

This clonotype appeared many times. The V call is TRBV5-6, the J call TRBJ1-1; D is undetermined. The CDR3 runs to 16 residues. V lost 2 bases and J lost 3, with 17 bases in between. Germline CDR1 is SGHDT and CDR2 is YYEEEE. The CDR3 reads CASSFKGNGWDTEAFF. CDR3 coding DNA: TGTGCCAGCAGCTTCAAAGGGAATGGTTGGGACACTGAAGCTTTCTTT.

The chain carries TRBV6-2 or TRBV6-3 and TRBJ2-1; D remains ambiguous. The CDR3 has 16 amino acids. V shed 0 bases and J shed 3 bases, with 12 bases lying between them. Per germline, CDR1 MNHEY and CDR2 SVGEGT. Here the CDR3 DNA reads TGTGCCAGCAGTTACTCCGATGTCCGCGGCTACAATGAGCAGTTCTTC. This encodes CASSYSDVRGYNEQFF.